This T cell receptor (beta chain) was sequenced in a study of cytomegalovirus exposure and HLA in healthy donors. Turning to the study itself: Approximately 170 million T cells yielded 117 million unique TCR beta sequences in earlier analysis.

Both 60 Vbeta primers and 13 Jbeta primers went into the PCR. TCRdb keeps only in-frame clones here, not all; method: immunoSEQ multiplex PCR. The sample contains around 110,000 clones, about 80% of which appear only once. This clone showed up just a few times. Its antigen is unidentified. There are 14 residues in the CDR3. The V end was cut by 4 bases, the J end by 6 bases, with 13 bases between. Germline V lookup: CDR1 SGHNT, CDR2 YYREEE (reference sequence). Study-level results: Using the classifier, cytomegalovirus status was reportedly diagnosed with high specificity and sensitivity. Among immune exposure information, only CMV serostatus was available. Most TCR sequences were rare, but some public TCRs occurred in many donors.

The sequenced sample consisted of PBMCs. The J gene is TRBJ1-4, the V gene TRBV5-4, with D uncertain. The source is a man aged 25 to 40 in good health and CMV-seropositive. The CDR3 spells CASSLRVTDEKLFF. CDR3 DNA: TGTGCCAGCAGCCTAAGAGTAACGGATGAAAAACTGTTTTTT.